The clone carrying this T cell receptor (beta chain) was counted many times. Its antigen remains unidentified. This sample was taken from a study of T cells in Graves' hyperthyroidism and ophthalmopathy. Study conclusions and caveats: A model of 13 V-J features distinguished ophthalmopathy from stable hyperthyroidism.

Amplified regions were TCR beta CDR3 sequences from RNA transcripts. A first-round RT-PCR of the TCR CDR3 used the HTBI primer set. TCRdb processed the multiplex PCR reads anew with MiXCR; each CDR3 protein has one entry. The data hold around 720,000 distinct CDR3 sequences, with 35% observed a single time. This CDR3 is built from 13 residues. Germline V gene lookup returns CDR1 LNHDA and CDR2 SQIVND (reference sequence). V was trimmed by 6 bases and J by 3 bases, leaving 11 bases between them. This rearrangement joins TRBV19 to TRBJ1-2; no reliable D call. The sample was blood. This TCR was recovered from a middle-aged woman with Graves' hyperthyroidism. CDR3 in DNA: TGTGCCAGTAGCGTAACAGCTCACTATGGCTACACCTTC. It is translated as CASSVTAHYGYTF.